The subject of this entry is one TCR beta chain. In the study's own analysis: Cell counts per sample came from amplifying reference gene primers. Assay used: immunoSEQ multiplex PCR; TCRdb lists only in-frame clones, some missing. That table is the source of V, J and clone size, and D and trimming were worked out from the DNA. Counted here are a few hundred thousand clones, more than 80% occurring once; the ten biggest clones make up about 1%. Participant ages covered about 18 to 95 years across 24 US areas. Participant-reported clinical history was the basis for cohort assignment. Recovered participants had two consecutive negative NP/OP PCR tests, healthcare professional clearance, or symptom resolution. The sample is drawn from a study of blood T cell repertoires in COVID-19. The V and J ends lost 2 bases and 0 bases respectively, with 20 bases between them. Germline CDR1 is LGHNA and CDR2 is YNFKEQ. This CDR3 contains 19 residues.

This sequence was found in a man aged 18 to 30 who had recovered from COVID-19. The chain links TRBV4-2 to TRBJ1-3, with D maybe TRBD1 (6 bases). Sequencing used PBMCs or T cells enriched from blood (not recorded which). In DNA form, the CDR3 reads TGTGCCAGCAGCCAATTAACTAATCGACAGGTTTCCTCTGGAAACACCATATATTTT. It encodes CASSQLTNRQVSSGNTIYF.